The 2 T cell receptor beta chains below all came from one sample that was sequenced in a study of Tregs in tolerant kidney transplant recipients. The protocol was immunoSEQ multiplex PCR, while the TCRdb copy is restricted to in-frame clones and leaves out a portion. The top ten hold roughly 0.34% of the sample, which has 35,000 to 50,000 clones, less than 97% seen once. For these TCRs, the target antigens are not known. The sample was Tregs from blood cultured with allogeneic cells. Every receptor here comes from a human donor in good health.

The gene calls are TRBV27 and TRBJ1-1, with a tentative D call TRBD1 (6 bases). This CDR3 spans 13 amino acids. V was trimmed by 7 bases and J by 0 bases, leaving 9 bases between them. Per germline, CDR1 MNHEY and CDR2 SMNVEV (reference sequence). The CDR3 region is CASKGGMNTEAFF. For the CDR3, the DNA is TGTGCCAGCAAAGGGGGTATGAACACTGAAGCTTTCTTT.

V usage is TRBV13 and J usage is TRBJ2-7, with a tentative D call TRBD2 (6 bases). Germline V gene data show CDR1 as PRHDT and CDR2 as FYEKMQ (reference sequence). Between the trimmed V and J ends, which lost 9 bases and 3 bases, there was a span of 15 bases. The CDR3 extends over 13 amino acids. CDR3 loop: CASRASAHYEQYF. DNA of the CDR3: TGTGCCAGTCGGGCTAGCGCCCACTACGAGCAGTACTTC.